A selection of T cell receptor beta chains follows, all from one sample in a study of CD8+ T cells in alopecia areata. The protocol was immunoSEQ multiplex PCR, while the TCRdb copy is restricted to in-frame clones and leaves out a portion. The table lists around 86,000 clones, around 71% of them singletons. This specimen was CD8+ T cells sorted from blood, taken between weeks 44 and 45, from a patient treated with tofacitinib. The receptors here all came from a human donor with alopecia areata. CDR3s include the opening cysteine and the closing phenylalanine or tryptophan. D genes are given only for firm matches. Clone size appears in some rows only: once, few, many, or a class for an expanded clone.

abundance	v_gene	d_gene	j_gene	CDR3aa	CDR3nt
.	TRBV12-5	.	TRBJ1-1	CASGLEMAGATEAFF	TGTGCTAGTGGTTTGGAGATGGCGGGAGCCACTGAAGCTTTCTTT
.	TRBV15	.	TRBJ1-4	CATSTTTNEKLFF	TGTGCCACCAGTACCACGACTAATGAAAAACTGTTTTTT
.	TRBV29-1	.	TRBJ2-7	CSALTTVSYEQYF	TGCAGCGCCCTTACGACAGTCTCCTACGAGCAGTACTTC
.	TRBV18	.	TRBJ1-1	CASSPGSIEAFF	TGTGCCAGCTCACCTGGAAGCATTGAAGCTTTCTTT
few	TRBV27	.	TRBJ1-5	CASSPPGSNQPQHF	TGTGCCAGCAGTCCCCCGGGTAGCAATCAGCCCCAGCATTTT
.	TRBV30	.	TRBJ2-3	CAGSPGKSTDTQYF	TGTGCCGGATCTCCGGGGAAAAGCACAGATACGCAGTATTTT
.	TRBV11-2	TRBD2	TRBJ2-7	CASRPPGGGYEQYF	TGTGCCAGCAGGCCTCCGGGCGGGGGGTACGAGCAGTACTTC
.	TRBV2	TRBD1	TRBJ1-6	CASSDGQGGNSPLHF	TGTGCCAGCAGCGACGGACAGGGAGGCAATTCACCCCTCCACTTT
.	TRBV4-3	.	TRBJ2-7	CASSQSQHGGLNEQYF	TGCGCCAGCAGCCAGTCCCAGCACGGGGGGCTGAACGAGCAGTACTTC
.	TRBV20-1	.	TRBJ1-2	CSAREGSYTF	TGCAGTGCTAGAGAGGGCAGCTACACCTTC
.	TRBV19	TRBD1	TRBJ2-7	CASSPGQGAYEQYF	TGTGCCAGTAGCCCGGGACAGGGGGCATACGAGCAGTACTTC
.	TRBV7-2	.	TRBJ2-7	CASSLVVYEQYF	TGTGCCAGCAGCTTAGTGGTTTACGAGCAGTACTTC
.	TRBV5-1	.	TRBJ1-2	CASSLAIQGNGYTF	TGCGCCAGCAGCTTGGCTATCCAGGGGAATGGCTACACCTTC
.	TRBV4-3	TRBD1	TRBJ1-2	CASSQEQGFFYGYTF	TGCGCCAGCAGCCAAGAACAGGGGTTTTTCTATGGCTACACCTTC
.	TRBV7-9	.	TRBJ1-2	CASSLYRVEDIIDGYTF	TGTGCCAGCAGCTTATACAGGGTGGAGGATATAATCGATGGCTACACCTTC
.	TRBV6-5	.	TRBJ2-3	CASRNERDTQYF	TGTGCCAGCAGAAACGAACGAGATACGCAGTATTTT
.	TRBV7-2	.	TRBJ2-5	CASSDGRKMQETQYF	TGTGCCAGCTCTGACGGCAGAAAAATGCAAGAGACCCAGTACTTC
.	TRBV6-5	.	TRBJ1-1	CASSYSIGLGTEAFF	TGTGCCAGCAGTTACTCGATCGGGTTGGGCACTGAAGCTTTCTTT
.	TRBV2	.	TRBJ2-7	CASKASLSSYEQYF	TGTGCCAGCAAAGCTAGCCTTAGCTCCTACGAGCAGTACTTC
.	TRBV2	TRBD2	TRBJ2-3	CASAWTSGESTDTQYF	TGTGCCAGCGCTTGGACTAGCGGGGAAAGCACAGATACGCAGTATTTT
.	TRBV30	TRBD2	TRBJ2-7	CAWSFASGGYYEQYF	TGTGCCTGGAGTTTCGCTAGCGGGGGATACTACGAGCAGTACTTC
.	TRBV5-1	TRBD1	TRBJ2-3	CASSLEGGFGDTQYF	TGCGCCAGCAGCTTGGAAGGGGGCTTTGGAGATACGCAGTATTTT
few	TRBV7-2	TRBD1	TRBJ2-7	CASTPRPGQGLYEQYF	TGTGCCAGCACCCCAAGACCGGGACAGGGGCTCTACGAGCAGTACTTC
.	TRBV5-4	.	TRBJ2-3	CASSQGLAYEQYF	TGTGCCAGCAGCCAAGGACTCGCCTACGAGCAGTATTTT
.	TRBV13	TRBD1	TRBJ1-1	CASSSLDRGRRTEAFF	TGTGCCAGCAGTTCACTCGACAGGGGGCGAAGAACTGAAGCTTTCTTT
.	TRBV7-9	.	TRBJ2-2	CASRGGTNTGELFF	TGTGCCAGCAGGGGGGGAACGAACACCGGGGAGCTGTTTTTT
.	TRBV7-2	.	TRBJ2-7	CASSTYVPYEQYF	TGTGCCAGCAGCACTTACGTCCCCTACGAGCAGTACTTC
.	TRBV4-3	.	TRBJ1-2	CASSRTPTEAYGYTF	TGCGCCAGCAGCCGCACCCCCACCGAAGCCTATGGCTACACCTTC
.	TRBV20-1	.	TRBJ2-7	CSARESYEQYF	TGCAGTGCACGGGAGTCCTACGAGCAGTACTTC
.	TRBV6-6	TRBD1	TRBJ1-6	CASRQTGEGYSPLHF	TGTGCCAGCAGGCAAACAGGGGAAGGGTATTCACCCCTCCACTTT
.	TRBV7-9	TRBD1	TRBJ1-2	CASSWTGTTLAGYTF	TGTGCCAGCAGCTGGACAGGAACAACGCTAGCTGGCTACACCTTC
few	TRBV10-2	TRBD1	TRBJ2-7	CASSLGQGPYEQYF	TGCGCCAGCAGCCTGGGACAGGGCCCCTACGAGCAGTACTTC
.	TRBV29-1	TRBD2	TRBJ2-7	CSVYSGGEQYF	TGCAGCGTATATAGCGGGGGTGAGCAGTACTTC
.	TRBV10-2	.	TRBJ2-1	CASRSDNEQFF	TGCGCCAGCAGATCCGACAATGAGCAGTTCTTC
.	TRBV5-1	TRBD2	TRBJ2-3	CASSPGTSGGTDTQYF	TGCGCCAGCAGCCCCGGGACTAGCGGGGGCACAGATACGCAGTATTTT
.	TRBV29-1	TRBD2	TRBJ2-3	CSVGTSGGSKRDTQYF	TGCAGCGTCGGGACTAGCGGGGGGAGTAAGAGAGATACGCAGTATTTT
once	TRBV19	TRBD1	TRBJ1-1	CASSPTGGMNTEAFF	TGTGCCAGTAGTCCGACAGGGGGAATGAACACTGAAGCTTTCTTT
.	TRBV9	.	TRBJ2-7	CASSVDGQGGYEQYF	TGTGCCAGCAGCGTAGACGGGCAGGGGGGCTACGAGCAGTACTTC
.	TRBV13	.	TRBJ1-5	CASSLGLTQPQHF	TGTGCCAGCAGCTTAGGCCTGACTCAGCCCCAGCATTTT
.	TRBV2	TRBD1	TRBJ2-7	CASSSGQGTAGEQYF	TGTGCCAGCAGCTCGGGACAGGGGACCGCAGGGGAGCAGTACTTC
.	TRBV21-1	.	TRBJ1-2	CASSGPNGYTF	TGTGCCAGCTCCGGACCGAATGGCTACACCTTC
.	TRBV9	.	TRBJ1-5	CASSPGTKGNQPQHF	TGTGCCAGCAGCCCGGGGACAAAGGGAAATCAGCCCCAGCATTTT
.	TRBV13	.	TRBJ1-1	CASSFTEVGTEAFF	TGTGCCAGCAGCTTCACCGAGGTCGGCACTGAAGCTTTCTTT
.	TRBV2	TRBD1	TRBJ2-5	CASSEPTGEKETQYF	TGTGCCAGCAGTGAACCGACAGGGGAAAAGGAGACCCAGTACTTC
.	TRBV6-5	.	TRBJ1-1	CASSYWESTEAFF	TGTGCCAGCAGTTACTGGGAGAGCACTGAAGCTTTCTTT
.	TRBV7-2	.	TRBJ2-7	CASSLGAYSYEQYF	TGTGCCAGCAGCTTAGGGGCCTACTCCTACGAGCAGTACTTC
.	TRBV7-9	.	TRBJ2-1	CASSPLRSYNEQFF	TGTGCCAGCAGCCCCCTCCGGTCCTACAATGAGCAGTTCTTC
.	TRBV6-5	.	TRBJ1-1	CASSYMDNTEAFF	TGTGCCAGCAGTTACATGGACAACACTGAAGCTTTCTTT
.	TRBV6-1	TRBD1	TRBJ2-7	CASSEDGQDGNEQYF	TGTGCCAGCAGTGAAGATGGACAGGATGGAAACGAGCAGTACTTC
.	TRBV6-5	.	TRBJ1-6	CASSYSEGNSPLHF	TGTGCCAGCAGTTACTCGGAGGGGAATTCACCCCTCCACTTT
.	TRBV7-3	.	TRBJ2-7	CASSLLGRAYEQYF	TGTGCCAGCAGCTTACTCGGAAGGGCCTACGAGCAGTACTTC
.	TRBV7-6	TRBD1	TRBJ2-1	CASSPGTGGNEQFF	TGTGCCAGCAGCCCTGGGACAGGGGGCAATGAGCAGTTCTTC